A single sample is the source of the 29 T cell receptor beta chains below, sequenced in a study of Graves' ophthalmopathy and Graves' hyperthyroidism. For repertoire sequencing, the TCR beta CDR3 regions were amplified from RNA transcripts. Investigators did first-round RT-PCR with HTBI primers, then second-round multiplex PCR. MiXCR, run by TCRdb on the multiplex PCR reads, gives a single entry per CDR3 protein. Counted here are under 800,000 distinct CDR3 sequences, about a fifth occurring once; the ten biggest clones make up approximately 6.9%. Specimen: peripheral blood. These receptors were collected from a woman under 30 with stable Graves' hyperthyroidism. Some clones in this sample may be carry-over from other donors' samples.

There are many counts of this clonotype. The rearrangement links TRBV20-1 to TRBJ2-7, with D possibly matching TRBD2 (6 bases). The V gene's germline CDR1 is DFQATT and CDR2 SNEGSKA (reference sequence). V shed 0 bases and J shed 7 bases, with 10 bases lying between them. The CDR3 extends over 12 amino acids. CDR3 amino acids: CSARENAGEQYF. The DNA for the CDR3 is TGCAGTGCTAGAGAGAATGCGGGGGAGCAGTACTTC.

This clonotype was picked up many times. The chain has TRBV20-1 and TRBJ1-1, with 7 bases fitting TRBD1. This CDR3 contains 17 residues. The V and J ends lost 0 bases and 4 bases, in that order; junction bases with no gene match: 14. In germline, CDR1 is DFQATT, CDR2 SNEGSKA (reference sequence). Here the CDR3 reads CSARDLTGEVSRTEAFF. CDR3 nucleotide sequence: TGCAGTGCTAGAGATTTAACAGGGGAGGTGTCACGCACTGAAGCTTTCTTT.

This chain joins TRBV7-8 and TRBJ1-5; 8 bases fit TRBD1. Germline V gives CDR1 SGHVS, CDR2 FQNEAQ. Trimming removed 4 bases from V and 2 bases from J; junction bases left unmatched: 4. The CDR3 totals 15 residues. The CDR3 DNA reads TGTGCCAGCAGCTCAGGGGGCGCAGGCAATCAGCCCCAGCATTTT. Protein sequence: CASSSGGAGNQPQHF. Drawing the rest from reference TRBV7-8 and TRBJ1-5, the complete variable domain is GAGVSQSPRYKVAKRGQDVALRCDPISGHVSLFWYQQALGQGPEFLTYFQNEAQLDKSGLPSDRFFAERPEGSVSTLKIQRTQQEDSAVYLCASSSGGAGNQPQHFGDGTRLSIL.

Ten or more counts support this clonotype. The genes are TRBV2 and TRBJ2-6, with 7 nucleotides matching TRBD1. Germline trimming cut 1 base from V and 2 bases from J; bases unmatched to any gene: 5. Germline CDR1 reads SNHLY; CDR2 reads FYNNEI. The CDR3 has 17 residues. CDR3 nucleotide sequence: TGTGCCAGCAGTGAAGAGGCAGGGGGAACTGGGGCCAACGTCCTGACTTTC. Translation: CASSEEAGGTGANVLTF.

The chain uses TRBV6-1 and TRBJ2-7; the match to TRBD2 covers 13 bases. With 4 bases clipped from V and 7 bases from J, the junction kept 7 bases outside the gene matches. The CDR3 runs 15 residues. Germline V gene sequence: CDR1 MNHNS, CDR2 SASEGT. CDR3 amino acids: CASSAWTSGRLEQYV. The CDR3 nucleotides are TGTGCCAGCAGTGCATGGACTAGCGGGAGACTGGAGCAGTACGTC.

This clonotype has a count of ten or more. The rearrangement uses TRBV10-3 and TRBJ2-7; 10 bases line up with TRBD1. In germline, CDR1 is ENHRY, CDR2 SYGVKD. V was clipped by 10 bases and J by 0 bases; unmatched bases: 6. The CDR3 has 14 residues. CDR3 residues: CANSGTGDSYEQYF. The CDR3 DNA follows: TGTGCCAACTCTGGGACAGGGGACTCCTACGAGCAGTACTTC.

This clonotype was recorded at least ten times. The V call is TRBV6-5, the J call TRBJ1-6; D is perhaps TRBD1 (5 bases). Germline V gene data show CDR1 as MNHEY and CDR2 as SVGAGI. CDR3 length equals 18 residues. The V end was cut by 0 bases, the J end by 0 bases, with 12 bases between. CDR3 protein: CASSYSGQGTSYNSPLHF. In DNA, the CDR3 is TGTGCCAGCAGTTACTCGGGGCAGGGAACCTCCTATAATTCACCCCTCCACTTT.

The chain recombines TRBV7-9 with TRBJ1-6, with a possible D match to TRBD1 (5 bases). Per germline, CDR1 SEHNR and CDR2 FQNEAQ (reference sequence). The CDR3 runs 14 residues. Trimming stripped 0 bases from V and 10 bases from J, with 10 bases between. Written as DNA, the CDR3 is TGTGCCAGCAGCTTAGCCGGGGGTACGTCACCCCTCCACTTT. It translates to CASSLAGGTSPLHF. The full variable domain, in which reference TRBV7-9 and TRBJ1-6 provide the parts outside the CDR3, is DTGVSQNPRHKITKRGQNVTFRCDPISEHNRLYWYRQTLGQGPEFLTYFQNEAQLEKSRLLSDRFSAERPKGSFSTLEIQRTEQGDSAMYLCASSLAGGTSPLHFGNGTRLTVT.

The sample holds many counts of this clonotype. The gene calls are TRBV28 and TRBJ1-1; unclear D gene. CDR3 length: 15 amino acids. CDR1 MDHEN and CDR2 SYDVKM come from the germline V gene. V was shortened by 2 bases and J by 9 bases, with 19 bases between the two germline ends. The DNA of the CDR3 is TGTGCCAGCAGTTTAAATCTCCCACACAGCAAAAAAGCTTTCTTT. It translates to CASSLNLPHSKKAFF.

This chain joins TRBV15 and TRBJ1-5; the D is unclear. CDR1 and CDR2 (germline): LNHNV, YYDKDF (reference sequence). This CDR3 spans 15 amino acids. With 0 bases removed from V and 4 bases from J, the gap between germline ends came to 10 bases. The CDR3 reads CATSRDGPINQPQHF. DNA of the CDR3: TGTGCCACCAGCAGAGATGGCCCGATTAATCAGCCCCAGCATTTT.

Comment on this clonotype: Its ends do not fully match the called genes, so a read error is possible. This chain links TRBV12-3 or TRBV12-4 with TRBJ1-1; TRBD1 matches at 8 bases. The CDR3 consists of 11 residues. The CDR3 spells CASILTGGAFF. The CDR3 DNA reads as TGTGCCAGCATTTTAACAGGGGGTGCTTTCTTT.

V is TRBV11-2 and J is TRBJ1-6, with D unresolved. The CDR3 is 11 amino acids. The V end lost 2 bases, the J end lost 10 bases, and 3 bases lay between the germline ends. Per germline, CDR1 SGHAT and CDR2 FQNNGV. The CDR3 region has the DNA TGTGCCAGCAGCTTATACTCACCCCTCCACTTT. Amino acids: CASSLYSPLHF. The whole variable domain, filled in from reference TRBV11-2 and TRBJ1-6, reads EAGVAQSPRYKIIEKRQSVAFWCNPISGHATLYWYQQILGQGPKLLIQFQNNGVVDDSQLPKDRFSAERLKGVDSTLKIQPAKLEDSAVYLCASSLYSPLHFGNGTRLTVT.

The chain couples TRBV9 to TRBJ2-2; the D gene could be TRBD1 or TRBD2 (6 bases each). The germline V gene has CDR1 SGDLS and CDR2 YYNGEE. Trimming removed 4 bases at V and 3 bases at J, with 19 bases between. The CDR3 runs 17 residues. The CDR3 protein is CASSPSVEGGYTGELFF. The CDR3 DNA sequence: TGTGCCAGCAGCCCCAGTGTTGAGGGGGGTTACACCGGGGAGCTGTTTTTT.

J is TRBJ1-1 and V is TRBV28, with a possible D match to TRBD1 (5 bases). V was trimmed by 6 bases and J by 0 bases, leaving 17 bases between them. There are 16 residues in the CDR3. Germline V CDR1 and CDR2: MDHEN, SYDVKM. CDR3 sequence reads: CASRRIGGRLNTEAFF. CDR3 in DNA: TGTGCCAGCAGGCGGATTGGGGGTCGGTTGAACACTGAAGCTTTCTTT.

The table lists this clonotype with many counts. The rearrangement joins TRBV20-1 to TRBJ1-5, with D hard to call. Trimming pared 0 bases from V and 4 bases from J, leaving 7 bases between. Germline CDR1 and CDR2: DFQATT and SNEGSKA (reference sequence). This CDR3 spans 13 amino acids. The CDR3 region has the DNA TGCAGTGCTAGAGAGACCTTAAATCAGCCCCAGCATTTT. Amino acids: CSARETLNQPQHF.

The gene calls are TRBV19 and TRBJ1-3; possible D gene TRBD1, 6 bases. Germline V CDR1 and CDR2: LNHDA, SQIVND (reference sequence). The CDR3 covers 15 residues. V was shortened by 9 bases and J by 5 bases, with 20 bases between the two germline ends. The CDR3 sequence: CASRQIKDRRNTIYF. CDR3 coding DNA: TGTGCCAGCCGACAAATCAAGGACAGAAGAAACACCATATATTTT.

This clonotype has at least ten counts. The CDR3 reads CSASPLSGSYEQYF. CDR3 DNA: TGCAGTGCTAGCCCTCTTAGCGGATCCTACGAGCAGTACTTC. The V gene is TRBV20-1, the J gene TRBJ2-7; tentative D call: TRBD2 (6 bases). Germline CDR1 reads DFQATT; CDR2 reads SNEGSKA (reference sequence). The CDR3 is 14 residues long. V shed 3 bases and J shed 1 base, with 13 bases lying between them.

This clonotype was observed many times. The chain uses TRBV5-5 and TRBJ2-5; maybe TRBD1 (5 bases). Germline CDR1 is SGHKS and CDR2 is YYEKEE (reference sequence). This CDR3 region has 15 residues. V was trimmed by 2 bases and J by 5 bases, leaving 16 bases between them. The CDR3 bases are TGTGCCAGCAGCTTATTACAGGTCGGAGTTGAGACCCAGTACTTC. As protein: CASSLLQVGVETQYF.

J is TRBJ1-2 and V is TRBV18; no firm D call. Germline V gene data show CDR1 as KGHSH and CDR2 as LQKENI. The CDR3 extends over 16 amino acids. Trimming stripped 5 bases from V and 0 bases from J, with 16 bases between. The CDR3 reads CASSDGFHTANYGYTF. The CDR3 DNA reads as TGTGCCAGCTCAGATGGCTTTCACACGGCTAACTATGGCTACACCTTC.

This clonotype was seen at least ten times. The V and J genes are TRBV20-1 and TRBJ2-5; D is possibly TRBD2 (7 bases). CDR3 size: 15 residues. Trimming cost V 5 bases and J 2 bases, with 18 bases left between them. The germline CDR1 and CDR2 sequences are DFQATT and SNEGSKA (reference sequence). CDR3 sequence (DNA): TGCAGTGCTCAGCATGGTGGGGGGGCGCAAGAGACCCAGTACTTC. Protein product: CSAQHGGGAQETQYF.

This clonotype was observed at least ten times. CDR3 region: CASGERGGHSYEQYF. The CDR3 coding sequence is TGTGCCAGTGGCGAAAGGGGAGGGCATTCCTACGAGCAGTACTTC. The J gene is TRBJ2-7, the V gene TRBV19; 7 bases are shared with TRBD2. Germline-derived CDR1 and CDR2 are LNHDA and SQIVND (reference sequence). CDR3 length equals 15 residues. After removal of 8 bases from V and 1 base from J, the junction contained 11 bases not matched to a gene.

This clonotype has a count of ten or more. The chain joins TRBV20-1 to TRBJ2-2; no clear D. This CDR3 is 14 amino acids long. The germline gives CDR1 DFQATT, CDR2 SNEGSKA (reference sequence). V was cut by 3 bases and J by 5 bases, with 13 bases left in between. The CDR3 region is CSARKVRLTGELFF. Written as DNA, the CDR3 is TGCAGTGCTAGGAAGGTTAGGCTAACCGGGGAGCTGTTTTTT.

The table lists this clonotype with many counts. This chain links TRBV5-4 with TRBJ1-3; D remains unclear. V lost 0 bases and J 4 bases, leaving 14 bases between the germline ends. The CDR3 runs 16 residues. Germline V gene lookup returns CDR1 SGHNT and CDR2 YYREEE (reference sequence). The CDR3: CASSLGSGDGGNTIYF. In DNA, the CDR3 is TGTGCCAGCAGCTTGGGGTCAGGAGACGGCGGAAACACCATATATTTT.

A few counts support this clonotype. V gene TRBV12-3 or TRBV12-4 combines with J gene TRBJ2-5; D gene unclear. V dropped 6 bases and J dropped 5 bases, with 13 bases sitting between them. This CDR3 has 13 residues. CDR3: CASSPEARETQYF. For the CDR3, the DNA is TGTGCCAGCAGCCCCGAGGCTCGGGAGACCCAGTACTTC.

This clonotype has a handful of counts. This chain links TRBV2 with TRBJ2-3; 11 bases match TRBD2. In germline, CDR1 is SNHLY, CDR2 FYNNEI. V lost 5 bases and J lost 2; bases outside the gene matches: 6. The length of the CDR3 is 16 residues. The CDR3 nucleotides read TGTGCCAGCAGTTCTCGGACTAGCGGGTACACAGATACGCAGTATTTT. It encodes CASSSRTSGYTDTQYF. Using reference TRBV2 and TRBJ2-3 for the parts outside the CDR3, the full variable domain is EPEVTQTPSHQVTQMGQEVILRCVPISNHLYFYWYRQILGQKVEFLVSFYNNEISEKSEIFDDQFSVERPDGSNFTLKIRSTKLEDSAMYFCASSSRTSGYTDTQYFGPGTRLTVL.

This clonotype was found many times. The chain carries TRBV6-1 and TRBJ1-6; possible D gene TRBD1, 5 bases. The germline V and J ends were trimmed by 4 bases and 7 bases, with 20 bases remaining between them. Looked up from germline, CDR1 is MNHNS and CDR2 is SASEGT. The CDR3 length is 17 residues. Here the CDR3 reads CASSAQGQKGRNSPLHF. As DNA, the CDR3 is TGTGCCAGCAGTGCCCAAGGACAAAAGGGAAGGAATTCACCCCTCCACTTT.

The table lists this clonotype with a few counts. The V gene is TRBV19, the J gene TRBJ2-2; TRBD1 agrees at 10 bases. V lost 3 bases and J lost 3; bases outside the gene matches: 7. CDR1 LNHDA and CDR2 SQIVND come from the germline V gene (reference sequence). The CDR3 covers 17 residues. In DNA, the CDR3 is TGTGCCAGTAGTATGGGGGACAGGGGAGCGTACACCGGGGAGCTGTTTTTT. As protein: CASSMGDRGAYTGELFF.

This clonotype occurred many times. CDR3 in DNA: TGTGCCAGCAGCCCTTTCCGGCTAAGGGGCCCTGAAGCTTTCTTT. This translates into CASSPFRLRGPEAFF. The chain couples TRBV28 to TRBJ1-1; D is possibly TRBD1 (5 bases). V shed 6 bases and J shed 6 bases, with 20 bases lying between them. The CDR3 sequence is 15 residues long. Germline CDR1 is MDHEN and CDR2 is SYDVKM.

This clonotype has ten or more counts. The V gene is TRBV12-3 or TRBV12-4, the J gene TRBJ2-2; D ambiguous. The CDR3 runs to 11 residues. V was shortened by 7 bases and J by 5 bases, with 5 bases between the two germline ends. The chain's CDR3 is CASTATGELFF. CDR3 in DNA: TGTGCCAGCACCGCAACCGGGGAGCTGTTTTTT.